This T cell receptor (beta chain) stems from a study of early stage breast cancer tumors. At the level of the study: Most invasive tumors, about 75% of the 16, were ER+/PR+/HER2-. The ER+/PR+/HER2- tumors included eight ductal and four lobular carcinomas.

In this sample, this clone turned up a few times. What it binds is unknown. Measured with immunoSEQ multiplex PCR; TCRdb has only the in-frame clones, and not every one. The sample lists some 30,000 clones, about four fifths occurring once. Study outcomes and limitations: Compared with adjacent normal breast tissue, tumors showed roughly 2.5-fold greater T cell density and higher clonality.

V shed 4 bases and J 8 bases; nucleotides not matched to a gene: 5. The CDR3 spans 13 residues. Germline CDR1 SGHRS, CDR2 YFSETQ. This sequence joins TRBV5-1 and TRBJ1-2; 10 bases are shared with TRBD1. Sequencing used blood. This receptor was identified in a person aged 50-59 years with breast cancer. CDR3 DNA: TGCGCCAGCAGCACCGACAGGGGGCAAGGCTACACCTTC. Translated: CASSTDRGQGYTF.